Each of the 23 T cell receptor beta chains below was sequenced from the same sample in a study of blood T cell repertoires in COVID-19. The protocol was immunoSEQ multiplex PCR, while the TCRdb copy is restricted to in-frame clones and leaves out a portion. The repertoire consists of roughly 140,000 clones, with 88% occurring once and the leading ten covering 28%. Material: peripheral blood. The receptors were gathered from a human donor in a cohort sampled during active COVID-19.

This chain joins TRBV5-4 and TRBJ1-2; TRBD1 agrees at 11 bases. Germline lookup yields CDR1 SGHNT and CDR2 YYREEE (reference sequence). The CDR3 is 14 residues long. V lost 4 bases and J lost 2; bases outside the gene matches: 1. The CDR3 region has the DNA TGTGCCAGCAGCGGACAGGGGGCGAACTATGGCTACACCTTC. It codes for CASSGQGANYGYTF.

This clone was picked up one time. The chain recombines TRBV5-1 with TRBJ2-3; 8 bases match TRBD1. The J segment lost 1 base and the V segment lost 4 bases, leaving 2 bases of the junction unmatched. CDR3 size: 14 residues. Germline CDR1 SGHRS, CDR2 YFSETQ. CDR3 in amino acids: CASSPGQGTDTQYF. CDR3 sequence (DNA): TGCGCCAGCAGCCCGGGACAGGGCACAGATACGCAGTATTTT.

This clone was observed a few times. J is TRBJ2-7 and V is TRBV10-1; TRBD1 might be the D (5 bases). V was shortened by 10 bases and J by 6 bases, with 16 bases between the two germline ends. This CDR3 has 12 amino acids. Germline V gene sequence: CDR1 WNHNN, CDR2 SYGVQD (reference sequence). Here the CDR3 DNA reads TGCGCCAACCGCCTAGGGGAAGGCGAGCAGTACTTC. This gives the protein CANRLGEGEQYF.

The chain links TRBV4-2 to TRBJ2-7; 7 nucleotides match TRBD1. Germline-derived CDR1 and CDR2 are LGHNA and YNFKEQ. This CDR3 is 16 amino acids long. V was pared by 1 base and J by 0 bases, with 6 bases of the junction left unmatched. CDR3 sequence reads: CASSQVSGQSSYEQYF. The DNA of the CDR3 is TGTGCCAGCAGCCAAGTTTCGGGACAGAGCTCCTACGAGCAGTACTTC.

The chain has TRBV5-1 and TRBJ2-7; no firm D call. V lost 0 bases, J lost 6 bases, and 7 bases lay in between. Germline lookup yields CDR1 SGHRS and CDR2 YFSETQ. This CDR3 spans 12 amino acids. CDR3 sequence reads: CASSLEAGEQYF. CDR3 coding DNA: TGCGCCAGCAGCTTGGAAGCAGGCGAGCAGTACTTC.

The chain joins TRBV6-5 to TRBJ2-3; D not resolved. This CDR3 has 12 amino acids. Trimming cost V 5 bases and J 8 bases, with 11 bases left between them. Germline V gene sequence: CDR1 MNHEY, CDR2 SVGAGI. The CDR3 loop reads CASSPLPGTQYF. As DNA, the CDR3 is TGTGCCAGCAGTCCTCTTCCGGGTACGCAGTATTTT.

This clone was recorded a few times. J is TRBJ1-2 and V is TRBV7-2; unclear D gene. V lost 1 base and J 4 bases, leaving 10 bases between the germline ends. CDR3 size: 14 residues. Germline-derived CDR1 and CDR2 are SGHTA and FQGNSA. Written as DNA, the CDR3 is TGTGCCAGCAGCTTAGGGGCCCGCCCCTATGGCTACACCTTC. Translated: CASSLGARPYGYTF.

J is TRBJ2-4 and V is TRBV7-9, with D maybe TRBD2 (6 bases). Germline V gene sequence: CDR1 SEHNR, CDR2 FQNEAQ (reference sequence). CDR3 size: 18 residues. V gave up 0 bases and J gave up 2 bases, with 17 bases separating them. The CDR3 sequence: CASSLARVGEETKNIQYF. The CDR3 DNA is TGTGCCAGCAGCTTAGCGCGGGTGGGGGAGGAGACCAAAAACATTCAGTACTTC.

The chain employs TRBV15 and TRBJ2-3; a weak D match, TRBD2 (5 bases). CDR3 length: 14 amino acids. From germline, CDR1 is LNHNV and CDR2 YYDKDF (reference sequence). Trimming cost V 0 bases and J 5 bases, with 9 bases left between them. The CDR3 here is CATSRDRGLDTQYF. The CDR3 DNA follows: TGTGCCACCAGCAGAGATCGGGGTTTAGATACGCAGTATTTT.

This chain links TRBV6-6 with TRBJ1-2, with TRBD1 as a possible D gene (6 bases). Germline V gene sequence: CDR1 MNHNY, CDR2 SVGAGI (reference sequence). Trimming left V 5 bases short and J 1 base short, with 17 bases between. This CDR3 region has 16 residues. CDR3 nucleotides: TGTGCCAGCAGTCCGGGAGGCAGGGGCCTTAACTATGGCTACACCTTC. This gives the protein CASSPGGRGLNYGYTF.

This sequence joins TRBV5-1 and TRBJ2-7; D is perhaps TRBD1 (6 bases). Germline V CDR1 and CDR2: SGHRS, YFSETQ. The CDR3 is 15 residues long. The V end lost 0 bases, the J end lost 5 bases, and 15 bases lay between the germline ends. The CDR3 DNA reads as TGCGCCAGCAGCTTGGAGTTGTTAACAGGGAACGAGCAGTACTTC. Translated, it gives CASSLELLTGNEQYF.

The gene calls are TRBV2 and TRBJ1-2; D is perhaps TRBD1 (5 bases). Trimming stripped 6 bases from V and 6 bases from J, with 11 bases between. Germline V gives CDR1 SNHLY, CDR2 FYNNEI. The CDR3 covers 12 residues. This CDR3 is CASRGTGDGYTF. CDR3 nucleotide sequence: TGTGCCAGCAGGGGGACGGGGGATGGCTACACCTTC. The variable domain in full, completed from reference TRBV2 and TRBJ1-2, reads EPEVTQTPSHQVTQMGQEVILRCVPISNHLYFYWYRQILGQKVEFLVSFYNNEISEKSEIFDDQFSVERPDGSNFTLKIRSTKLEDSAMYFCASRGTGDGYTFGSGTRLTVV.

The chain is built from TRBV7-3 and TRBJ1-4; no clear D. This CDR3 region has 15 residues. Between the trimmed V and J ends, which lost 1 base and 1 base, there was a span of 7 bases. CDR1 SGHTA and CDR2 FQGTGA come from the germline V gene. CDR3 DNA sequence: TGTGCCAGCAGCTTAAGTGGCAGAACTAATGAAAAACTGTTTTTT. Amino acids: CASSLSGRTNEKLFF.

J is TRBJ1-2 and V is TRBV19, with a weak D call TRBD1 (6 bases). V was cut by 2 bases and J by 7 bases, with 20 bases left in between. Germline V gene lookup returns CDR1 LNHDA and CDR2 SQIVND (reference sequence). This CDR3 has 16 amino acids. The CDR3, as DNA: TGTGCCAGTAGTATACTTAGTGGTGGCAGGGGATCTGGCTACACCTTC. Protein product: CASSILSGGRGSGYTF.

The genes are TRBV4-2 and TRBJ2-7; D not resolved. From germline, CDR1 is LGHNA and CDR2 YNFKEQ. The V gene lost 2 bases and the J gene lost 0 bases, with 5 bases spanning the gap. This CDR3 has 13 amino acids. Here the CDR3 DNA reads TGTGCCAGCAGCCAACAGGACTCCTACGAGCAGTACTTC. Its protein is CASSQQDSYEQYF.

This chain links TRBV5-5 with TRBJ1-1; no clear D gene. V was pared by 0 bases and J by 0 bases, with 9 bases between. Germline V gene data show CDR1 as SGHKS and CDR2 as YYEKEE (reference sequence). The CDR3 loop spans 15 amino acids. Here the CDR3 reads CASSLVGAMNTEAFF. DNA of the CDR3: TGTGCCAGCAGCTTGGTTGGAGCCATGAACACTGAAGCTTTCTTT. Full variable domain (missing parts from reference TRBV5-5 and TRBJ1-1): DAGVTQSPTHLIKTRGQQVTLRCSPISGHKSVSWYQQVLGQGPQFIFQYYEKEERGRGNFPDRFSARQFPNYSSELNVNALLLGDSALYLCASSLVGAMNTEAFFGQGTRLTVV.

This chain uses TRBV4-2 with TRBJ2-5; the D gene is possibly TRBD1 (6 bases). V lost 0 bases to trimming and J lost 4 bases, with 9 bases between them. The germline CDR1 and CDR2 sequences are LGHNA and YNFKEQ. The CDR3 is made up of 14 amino acids. The CDR3 DNA reads TGTGCCAGCAGCCAAGATGCAGGGGCAGAGACCCAGTACTTC. Translation gives CASSQDAGAETQYF.

This chain connects TRBV9 to TRBJ2-3, with 11 bases aligning to TRBD2. Trimming cost V 0 bases and J 4 bases; bases outside gene matches: 13. CDR3 size: 19 residues. In germline, CDR1 is SGDLS, CDR2 YYNGEE. CDR3 in DNA: TGTGCCAGCAGCGTAGGCTGGCTAGCGGGGGGAGGGGGCGCAGATACGCAGTATTTT. It translates to CASSVGWLAGGGGADTQYF.

This chain joins TRBV12-5 and TRBJ1-6; unclear D gene. Germline V gene data show CDR1 as LGHNT and CDR2 as FRNRAP. V gave up 3 bases and J gave up 6 bases, with 15 bases separating them. CDR3 length: 16 residues. This CDR3 reads CASGLAYGPANSPLHF. The CDR3 nucleotides read TGTGCTAGTGGTTTAGCCTATGGGCCAGCTAATTCACCCCTCCACTTT.

The genes are TRBV11-3 and TRBJ2-1; 7 bases agree with TRBD1. Trimming at V came to 5 bases and at J to 0 bases, leaving 4 bases not matched to a gene. In germline, CDR1 is SGHNT, CDR2 YENEEA. The CDR3 extends over 15 amino acids. CDR3 nucleotide sequence: TGTGCCAGCAGCCCGACAGGGCTCTCCTACAATGAGCAGTTCTTC. Protein product: CASSPTGLSYNEQFF.

This sequence joins TRBV11-2 and TRBJ2-1, with 8 bases fitting TRBD1. J was trimmed by 7 bases and V by 1 base; bases with no gene match: 6. Germline CDR1 and CDR2: SGHAT and FQNNGV. This CDR3 comprises 15 residues. CDR3 DNA sequence: TGTGCCAGCAGCTTAGTCAGGGGGCTCGGGAATGAGCAGTTCTTC. It encodes CASSLVRGLGNEQFF.

The chain carries TRBV2 and TRBJ1-2; 9 nucleotides align to TRBD1. Germline V gene sequence: CDR1 SNHLY, CDR2 FYNNEI. The V and J ends lost 4 bases and 8 bases, in that order; junction bases with no gene match: 11. The CDR3 consists of 15 residues. The CDR3 DNA is TGTGCCAGCAGTGTCGGCCGGGACAGGGTGTACGGCTACACCTTC. It codes for CASSVGRDRVYGYTF.

This chain connects TRBV24-1 to TRBJ2-1; 10 bases agree with TRBD2. The CDR3 spans 15 residues. V dropped 6 bases and J dropped 8; count of bases not matched to a gene: 9. Germline CDR1 and CDR2: KGHDR and SFDVKD. In nucleotides, the CDR3 is TGTGCCACCAGTACTAAGCGGGGGGGCCGGCATGAGCAGTTCTTC. Translation gives CATSTKRGGRHEQFF.